This entry is about one T cell receptor beta chain. The target antigen is unknown. The data originate from a study of shared clonotypes between healthy human individuals. Findings and limits, study-wide: Clonotype sharing among the donors was expected to vary with sequencing depth.

The deep-level immunoSEQ assay was used. The quantity of DNA used in unsorted PBMC replicate PCRs was about 0.3 ug, corresponding to 30,000 to 35,000 T cell genomes. Methods used by the authors: ImmunoSEQ junction-only sequences lacked quality scores, so their filtering differed. Data came from immunoSEQ multiplex PCR; TCRdb stores just in-frame clones and leaves some out. Clonal size and the V and J genes are those of that table, whereas D and trimming came from the DNA. The sample lists about 480,000 clones, about four fifths seen once, with about an eighth in the top ten. The CDR3 runs to 15 residues. In germline, CDR1 is MNHEY, CDR2 SMNVEV (reference sequence). V was clipped by 6 bases and J by 4 bases; unmatched bases: 12.

The TCR sequence derives from a woman aged 40 to 50 in good health. Some clones in this sample may be carry-over from other donors' samples. The rearrangement links TRBV27 to TRBJ2-7; 7 bases agree with TRBD1. Sequenced sample: PBMCs. CDR3 protein: CASSSTGTVTYEQYF. Written as DNA, the CDR3 is TGTGCCAGCAGCTCCACCGGGACAGTTACTTACGAGCAGTACTTC.